Below, 18 T cell receptor beta chains from the same sample are listed, as sequenced in a study of T cell clusters in autoimmune cytopenias. TRB was amplified by touch-down multiplex PCR, primer pools A and B combined. TCRdb re-called the multiplex PCR reads and catalogs CDR3 proteins one per entry, DNA excluded. This sample's table has 2,500 to 3,500 distinct CDR3 sequences. TRB was amplified from roughly 0.25 ug of peripheral blood genomic DNA per sample. Sequenced sample: peripheral blood. These receptor sequences come from a human donor with an autoimmune cytopenia or autoimmune hepatitis (not recorded which).

This clonotype ranks as medium-sized in terms of frequency. The chain recombines TRBV5-6 with TRBJ2-7; TCRdb's D gene call, TRBD1, goes unchecked for lack of DNA. Germline CDR1 is SGHDT and CDR2 is YYEEEE. The CDR3 extends over 14 amino acids. CDR3 sequence reads: CASSLAPGSHEQYF.

This clonotype is called medium-sized based on its frequency. The rearrangement uses TRBV5-1 and TRBJ2-1; the TCRdb call, TRBD1, lacks DNA for checking. The CDR3 is made up of 15 amino acids. The germline CDR1 and CDR2 sequences are SGHRS and YFSETQ. The CDR3: CASSLAGTGGTEQFF.

Judged by frequency, this clonotype is medium-sized (0.01 to 0.1%). The rearrangement uses TRBV7-9 and TRBJ2-1. Germline CDR1 SEHNR, CDR2 FQNEAQ (reference sequence). The CDR3 covers 14 residues. The CDR3 reads CASSLASDYNEQFF.

The rearrangement joins TRBV6-5 to TRBJ2-3; the D call of TRBD1 rests on TCRdb alone, since no DNA is present to check it. The CDR3 is 15 residues long. Germline CDR1 reads MNHEY; CDR2 reads SVGAGI. This chain's CDR3 is CASWETWAGTDTQYF.

This sequence joins TRBV7-9 and TRBJ2-7; TCRdb designates TRBD1, a call that cannot be tested without DNA. Per germline, CDR1 SEHNR and CDR2 FQNEAQ (reference sequence). The CDR3 has 17 amino acids. The chain's CDR3 is CASSPFPRQGTLGEQYF.

This clonotype is identified as medium-sized from frequency. The V call is TRBV30, the J call TRBJ1-5. From germline, CDR1 is GTSNPN and CDR2 SVGIG (reference sequence). The CDR3 has 13 residues. This chain's CDR3 is CAWRADSNQPQHF.

By frequency, this clonotype is medium-sized. The gene calls are TRBV6-5 and TRBJ2-7; checking the TCRdb D call of TRBD2 is not possible without DNA. Germline V gene lookup returns CDR1 MNHEY and CDR2 SVGAGI. This CDR3 has 12 residues. The CDR3 reads CASSKLAYEQYF.

V usage is TRBV5-4 and J usage is TRBJ2-5; TCRdb's D call of TRBD1 is untestable without DNA. Germline V CDR1 and CDR2: SGHNT, YYREEE (reference sequence). The CDR3 sequence is 15 residues long. CDR3 in amino acids: CASSLGQGAWETQYF.

The chain has TRBV5-1 and TRBJ2-2. CDR3 length equals 14 residues. Germline lookup yields CDR1 SGHRS and CDR2 YFSETQ. The chain's CDR3 is CASSRGLNTGELFF.

The chain recombines TRBV6-6 with TRBJ2-2; TCRdb returns TRBD2, unconfirmable since there is no DNA. Germline V lookup: CDR1 MNHNY, CDR2 SVGAGI (reference sequence). The CDR3 loop spans 18 amino acids. The CDR3 region is CASSFPQGSGRRDGELFF.

V is TRBV7-2 and J is TRBJ1-1; TCRdb proposes TRBD1, but this gene call is untestable without DNA. This CDR3 spans 16 amino acids. CDR1 is SGHTA and CDR2 is FQGNSA in the germline V gene. CDR3 protein: CASSFDGGLMNTEAFF. Looking up the rest from reference TRBV7-2 and TRBJ1-1 gives the full variable domain: GAGVSQSPSNKVTEKGKDVELRCDPISGHTALYWYRQSLGQGLEFLIYFQGNSAPDKSGLPSDRFSAERTGGSVSTLTIQRTQQEDSAVYLCASSFDGGLMNTEAFFGQGTRLTVV.

The chain joins TRBV20-1 to TRBJ2-2; TCRdb names TRBD2, which stays unverified in the absence of DNA. The germline gives CDR1 DFQATT, CDR2 SNEGSKA (reference sequence). There are 14 residues in the CDR3. The CDR3 spells CSARRQLAPGELFF.

This clonotype is medium-sized by frequency. This CDR3 is CASSLDGGKFTGELFF. V is TRBV5-5 and J is TRBJ2-2; TCRdb designates TRBD1, a call that cannot be tested without DNA. The germline CDR1 and CDR2 sequences are SGHKS and YYEKEE (reference sequence). This CDR3 has 16 amino acids.

This clonotype is large by frequency. This chain joins TRBV29-1 and TRBJ2-1. The CDR3 contains 13 residues. Per germline, CDR1 SQVTM and CDR2 ANQGSEA. The CDR3 is CSADSSSYNEQFF.

By frequency, this clonotype registers large. The J gene is TRBJ2-3, the V gene TRBV29-1; lacking DNA, the TRBD1 call made by TCRdb goes unchecked. This CDR3 has 14 residues. CDR1 SQVTM and CDR2 ANQGSEA come from the germline V gene. The CDR3 region is CSVAPLLAGDTQYF.

This clonotype ranks as medium-sized in terms of frequency. CDR3 protein: CASSPDPVHIQYF. The rearrangement links TRBV5-4 to TRBJ2-4; the TCRdb call, TRBD1, lacks DNA for checking. CDR1 is SGHNT and CDR2 is YYREEE in the germline V gene (reference sequence). The CDR3 loop spans 13 amino acids.

This sequence joins TRBV6-5 and TRBJ1-6; TCRdb's D gene call, TRBD1, goes unchecked for lack of DNA. The germline V gene has CDR1 MNHEY and CDR2 SVGAGI. The CDR3 has 19 amino acids. The CDR3 loop reads CASSYWTDRGASLGSPLHF.

The V and J genes are TRBV19 and TRBJ1-2; the D gene TCRdb calls, TRBD1, cannot be checked with no DNA. Germline V gene data show CDR1 as LNHDA and CDR2 as SQIVND (reference sequence). CDR3 length: 14 residues. The chain's CDR3 is CASNYQGQNYGYTF.